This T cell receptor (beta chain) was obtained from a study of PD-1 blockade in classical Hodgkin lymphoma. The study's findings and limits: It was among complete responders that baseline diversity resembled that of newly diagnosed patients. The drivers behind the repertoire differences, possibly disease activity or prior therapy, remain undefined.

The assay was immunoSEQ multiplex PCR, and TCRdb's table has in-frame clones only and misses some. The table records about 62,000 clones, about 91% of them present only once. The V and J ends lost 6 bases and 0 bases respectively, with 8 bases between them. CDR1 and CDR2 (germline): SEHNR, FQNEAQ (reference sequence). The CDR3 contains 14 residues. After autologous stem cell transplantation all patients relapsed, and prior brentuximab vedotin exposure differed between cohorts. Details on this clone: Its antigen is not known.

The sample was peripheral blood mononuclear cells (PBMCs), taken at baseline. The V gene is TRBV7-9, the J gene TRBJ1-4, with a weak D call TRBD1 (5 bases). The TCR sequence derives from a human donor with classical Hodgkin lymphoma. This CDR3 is CASSIQATNEKLFF. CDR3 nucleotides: TGTGCCAGCAGTATACAGGCAACTAATGAAAAACTGTTTTTT.